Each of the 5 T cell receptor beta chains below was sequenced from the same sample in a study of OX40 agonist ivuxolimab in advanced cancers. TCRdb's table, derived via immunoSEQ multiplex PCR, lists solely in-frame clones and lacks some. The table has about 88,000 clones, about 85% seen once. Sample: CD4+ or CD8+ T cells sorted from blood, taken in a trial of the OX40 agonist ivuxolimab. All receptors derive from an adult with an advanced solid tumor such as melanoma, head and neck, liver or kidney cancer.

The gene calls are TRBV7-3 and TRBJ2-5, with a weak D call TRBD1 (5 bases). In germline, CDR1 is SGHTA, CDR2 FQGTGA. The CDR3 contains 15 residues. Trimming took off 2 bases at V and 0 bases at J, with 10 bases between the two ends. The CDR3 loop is CASSLAGRDQETQYF. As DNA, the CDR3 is TGTGCCAGCAGCTTAGCCGGCAGGGACCAAGAGACCCAGTACTTC.

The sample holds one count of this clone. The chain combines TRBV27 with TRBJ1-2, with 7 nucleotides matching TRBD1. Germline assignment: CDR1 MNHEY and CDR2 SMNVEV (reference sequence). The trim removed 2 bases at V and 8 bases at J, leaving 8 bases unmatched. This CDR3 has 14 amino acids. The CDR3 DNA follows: TGTGCCAGCAGTTTACTCGGACAGGCTAGGGGCTACACCTTC. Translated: CASSLLGQARGYTF.

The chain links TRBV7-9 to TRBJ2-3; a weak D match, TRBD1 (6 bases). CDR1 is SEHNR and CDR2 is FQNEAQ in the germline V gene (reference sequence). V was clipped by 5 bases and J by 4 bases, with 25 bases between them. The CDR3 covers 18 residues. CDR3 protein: CASSLPLAGAGLSDTQYF. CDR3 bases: TGTGCCAGCAGCCTACCTTTGGCAGGGGCAGGTTTATCAGATACGCAGTATTTT.

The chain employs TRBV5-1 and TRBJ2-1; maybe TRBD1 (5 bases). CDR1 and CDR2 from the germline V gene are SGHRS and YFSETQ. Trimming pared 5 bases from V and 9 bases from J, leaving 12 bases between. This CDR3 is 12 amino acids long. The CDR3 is CASSLQQGEQFF. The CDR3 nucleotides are TGCGCCAGCAGTCTCCAGCAGGGTGAGCAGTTCTTC.

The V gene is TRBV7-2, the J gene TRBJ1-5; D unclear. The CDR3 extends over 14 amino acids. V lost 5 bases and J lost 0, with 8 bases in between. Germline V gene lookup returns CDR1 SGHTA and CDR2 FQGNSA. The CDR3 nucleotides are TGTGCCAGCAGCGCCACGGATAGCAATCAGCCCCAGCATTTT. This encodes CASSATDSNQPQHF.